These 25 T cell receptor beta chains came from one sample sequenced in a study of cytomegalovirus exposure and HLA in healthy donors (dated by TCRdb to about 2017). The library was obtained by the immunoSEQ multiplex PCR assay. For the multiplex PCR, a mixture combining 60 forward primers for TCR Vbeta segments and 13 reverse primers for TCR Jbeta segments was used. This immuneACCESS table, as held by TCRdb, lists in-frame sequences with V and J called but not all clones. Of the missing ones, under half trace to an unresolved V gene in checked studies; the others have no known cause. Across this sample there are about 110,000 clones, with around two thirds seen only once. Less than 4.5% of the sample rests with the top ten. Sequences were obtained from PBMCs. The receptors were sampled from a young man in good health and CMV-seropositive.

The chain employs TRBV11-2 and TRBJ2-7; D may be TRBD2 (7 bases). Trimming pared 4 bases from V and 0 bases from J, leaving 16 bases between. This CDR3 contains 16 residues. Germline V gene sequence: CDR1 SGHAT, CDR2 FQNNGV. CDR3 residues: CASSYDNRGASYEQYF. The CDR3 region has the DNA TGTGCCAGCAGCTATGACAACCGGGGGGCCTCCTACGAGCAGTACTTC.

V gene TRBV7-8 combines with J gene TRBJ1-2; 7 bases agree with TRBD1. With 7 bases clipped from V and 6 bases from J, the junction kept 8 bases outside the gene matches. There are 13 residues in the CDR3. Germline CDR1 is SGHVS and CDR2 is FQNEAQ. The CDR3: CASTLTGFNGYTF. The CDR3 DNA is TGTGCCAGCACCTTGACAGGGTTTAATGGCTACACCTTC. Based on the CDR3 plus reference TRBV7-8 and TRBJ1-2, the full variable domain is GAGVSQSPRYKVAKRGQDVALRCDPISGHVSLFWYQQALGQGPEFLTYFQNEAQLDKSGLPSDRFFAERPEGSVSTLKIQRTQQEDSAVYLCASTLTGFNGYTFGSGTRLTVV.

The chain is built from TRBV2 and TRBJ2-7; TRBD1 agrees at 8 bases. This CDR3 region has 14 residues. Germline CDR1 and CDR2: SNHLY and FYNNEI. The J segment lost 4 bases and the V segment lost 1 base, leaving 3 bases of the junction unmatched. Written as DNA, the CDR3 is TGTGCCAGCAGTGAAGACAGGGGGTTGTACGAGCAGTACTTC. Protein product: CASSEDRGLYEQYF. Full variable domain (remainder filled in from reference TRBV2 and TRBJ2-7): EPEVTQTPSHQVTQMGQEVILRCVPISNHLYFYWYRQILGQKVEFLVSFYNNEISEKSEIFDDQFSVERPDGSNFTLKIRSTKLEDSAMYFCASSEDRGLYEQYFGPGTRLTVT.

This chain joins TRBV2 and TRBJ1-2, with D possibly being TRBD1 (5 bases). This CDR3 is built from 16 residues. Germline V lookup: CDR1 SNHLY, CDR2 FYNNEI. Trimming removed 7 bases from V and 2 bases from J, with 20 bases in between. The chain's CDR3 is CASTKHDRNINYGYTF. The CDR3 DNA reads as TGTGCCAGCACGAAACATGACAGAAATATCAACTATGGCTACACCTTC.

This clone was seen only a few times. The rearrangement links TRBV6-4 to TRBJ1-5; D is uncertain. The CDR3 covers 13 residues. Trimming shortened V by 0 bases and J by 5 bases, and 5 bases separated the two germline ends. The germline CDR1 and CDR2 sequences are MRHNA and SNTAGT. CDR3 loop: CASSDSADQPQHF. The CDR3 region has the DNA TGTGCCAGCAGTGACTCGGCGGATCAGCCCCAGCATTTT.

The rearrangement uses TRBV19 and TRBJ1-2; D is perhaps TRBD1 (6 bases). Germline V gives CDR1 LNHDA, CDR2 SQIVND (reference sequence). The V end was cut by 6 bases, the J end by 4 bases, with 21 bases between. The CDR3 runs to 16 residues. CDR3 protein: CASSPTHLDSIYGYTF. The CDR3 bases are TGTGCCAGTAGCCCCACCCACCTGGACAGTATCTATGGCTACACCTTC.

The chain has TRBV5-4 and TRBJ1-2; maybe TRBD1 (5 bases). The CDR3 runs 15 residues. Germline values: CDR1 SGHNT, CDR2 YYREEE (reference sequence). Trimming took off 1 base at V and 7 bases at J, with 17 bases between the two ends. CDR3 region: CASSLQDGGWLGYTF. The DNA for the CDR3 is TGTGCCAGCAGCTTGCAGGACGGGGGTTGGCTTGGCTACACCTTC.

This clone showed up just a few times. The chain employs TRBV10-3 and TRBJ1-3, with a tentative D call TRBD1 (6 bases). V dropped 4 bases and J dropped 0 bases, with 10 bases sitting between them. Germline-derived CDR1 and CDR2 are ENHRY and SYGVKD. The CDR3 extends over 15 amino acids. This chain's CDR3 is CAISVTGPSGNTIYF. Written as DNA, the CDR3 is TGTGCCATCAGTGTGACAGGCCCCTCTGGAAACACCATATATTTT.

The rearrangement uses TRBV9 and TRBJ2-5; 10 nucleotides line up with TRBD2. The CDR3 consists of 17 residues. Germline CDR1 and CDR2: SGDLS and YYNGEE. V trimming: 4 bases; J trimming: 5 bases; junction bases outside the gene matches: 14. CDR3 residues: CASSSREAGGPGETQYF. For the CDR3, the DNA is TGTGCCAGCAGCTCCCGTGAAGCGGGGGGGCCGGGCGAGACCCAGTACTTC.

The chain carries TRBV7-3 and TRBJ1-1; D is perhaps TRBD1 (6 bases). The germline V gene has CDR1 SGHTA and CDR2 FQGTGA. The CDR3 runs 13 residues. Trimming removed 5 bases at V and 1 base at J, with 8 bases between. CDR3 sequence reads: CASSTDRNTEAFF. The CDR3 DNA is TGTGCCAGCAGCACGGACAGGAACACTGAAGCTTTCTTT.

The V and J genes are TRBV27 and TRBJ2-5; tentative D call: TRBD1 (6 bases). The V and J ends lost 1 base and 2 bases respectively, with 11 bases between them. This CDR3 spans 15 amino acids. The germline V gene encodes CDR1 MNHEY and CDR2 SMNVEV (reference sequence). CDR3 sequence reads: CASSLFRTEQETQYF. The CDR3 bases are TGTGCCAGCAGTTTATTTAGGACAGAACAAGAGACCCAGTACTTC.

The chain couples TRBV5-5 to TRBJ2-7; D is undetermined. The germline gives CDR1 SGHKS, CDR2 YYEKEE (reference sequence). Trimming cost V 0 bases and J 0 bases, with 10 bases left between them. This CDR3 has 15 residues. CDR3 bases: TGTGCCAGCAGCTTGGAAGTGACAACCTCCTACGAGCAGTACTTC. Translation: CASSLEVTTSYEQYF.

The chain has TRBV9 and TRBJ1-6, with 8 bases identical to TRBD1. Germline values: CDR1 SGDLS, CDR2 YYNGEE. The CDR3 covers 15 residues. J gave up 7 bases and V 4 bases, and 7 bases lay outside the gene matches. The CDR3 nucleotides are TGTGCCAGCAGCCCACCCGGGACAGGCAATTCACCCCTCCACTTT. As protein: CASSPPGTGNSPLHF.

The rearrangement links TRBV7-3 to TRBJ2-7; D might be TRBD1 (5 bases). CDR3 size: 13 residues. The germline CDR1 and CDR2 sequences are SGHTA and FQGTGA. V was pared by 2 bases and J by 6 bases, with 11 bases between. CDR3 nucleotide sequence: TGTGCCAGCAGCTTAGTAGGGCAGGGCGAGCAGTACTTC. Amino acid sequence: CASSLVGQGEQYF.

The chain employs TRBV10-3 and TRBJ2-5, with a possible D match to TRBD1 (7 bases). CDR3 length: 12 residues. Trimming took off 3 bases at V and 13 bases at J, with 15 bases between the two ends. Germline CDR1 reads ENHRY; CDR2 reads SYGVKD. Here the CDR3 reads CAISDFGQGGYF. The CDR3 bases are TGTGCCATCAGTGACTTTGGGCAGGGGGGGTACTTC.

The gene calls are TRBV2 and TRBJ2-7; 7 bases are a match to TRBD1. Trimming cost V 3 bases and J 5 bases; bases outside gene matches: 4. CDR1 is SNHLY and CDR2 is FYNNEI in the germline V gene. CDR3 size: 13 residues. DNA of the CDR3: TGTGCCAGCAGTGACTCCAGGGGGAACGAGCAGTACTTC. This translates into CASSDSRGNEQYF.

The chain combines TRBV5-4 with TRBJ2-3, with D possibly being TRBD2 (5 bases). Germline assignment: CDR1 SGHNT and CDR2 YYREEE (reference sequence). V dropped 3 bases and J dropped 7 bases, with 15 bases sitting between them. The CDR3 length is 14 residues. CDR3 region: CASSSTLADYTQYF. In nucleotides, the CDR3 is TGTGCCAGCAGCTCCACCCTAGCAGATTATACGCAGTATTTT.

The chain couples TRBV4-1 to TRBJ1-1; D gene unclear. Trimming pared 1 base from V and 4 bases from J, leaving 10 bases between. Germline CDR1 MGHRA, CDR2 YSYEKL. The CDR3 is made up of 14 amino acids. CDR3 nucleotides: TGCGCCAGCAGCCAAGTCAGTGGTGGCACTGAAGCTTTCTTT. The encoded protein is CASSQVSGGTEAFF.

This clone was picked up one time. The chain couples TRBV4-1 to TRBJ2-5; TRBD1 aligns across 10 bases. TRBJ2-7 matches the DNA end more closely, so the J call is doubtful. The CDR3 loop spans 15 amino acids. CDR1 is MGHRA, CDR2 YSYEKL, per germline. This CDR3 reads CASSQSGTGAYEQYF. Here the CDR3 DNA reads TGCGCCAGCAGCCAGTCCGGGACAGGGGCCTACGAGCAGTACTTC.

The genes are TRBV5-1 and TRBJ2-3, with 9 bases that match TRBD2. Germline CDR1 is SGHRS and CDR2 is YFSETQ. Trimming at V came to 8 bases and at J to 6 bases, leaving 7 bases not matched to a gene. The CDR3 runs 13 residues. Here the CDR3 reads CASSSGGSDTQYF. Here the CDR3 DNA reads TGCGCCAGTAGTAGCGGGGGAAGTGATACGCAGTATTTT.

There are a few counts of this clone. V usage is TRBV27 and J usage is TRBJ2-7, with TRBD1 matching 11 bases. Germline V gene lookup returns CDR1 MNHEY and CDR2 SMNVEV (reference sequence). J was trimmed by 3 bases and V by 6 bases; bases with no gene match: 4. This CDR3 contains 14 residues. The CDR3 loop is CASRGTGGLYEQYF. The CDR3 DNA sequence: TGTGCCAGCAGGGGGACAGGGGGACTCTACGAGCAGTACTTC.

The V gene is TRBV5-1, the J gene TRBJ1-1, with 10 bases identical to TRBD1. Looked up from germline, CDR1 is SGHRS and CDR2 is YFSETQ. This CDR3 comprises 15 residues. With V trimmed by 4 bases and J by 4 bases, 7 bases remained unmatched. The CDR3 nucleotides read TGCGCCAGCAGCCCTGACAGGGGGCGAAGCACTGAAGCTTTCTTT. As protein: CASSPDRGRSTEAFF.

The CDR3 spells CASSLSRDQPQHF. The CDR3 DNA reads as TGTGCCAGTAGTCTGTCTAGAGATCAGCCCCAGCATTTT. The V and J genes are TRBV19 and TRBJ1-5; D gene ambiguous. The germline gives CDR1 LNHDA, CDR2 SQIVND (reference sequence). V was pared by 5 bases and J by 5 bases, with 10 bases between. There are 13 residues in the CDR3.

This clone was seen more than once but under ten times. The rearrangement links TRBV1 to TRBJ2-2; the table names TRBD1, a call not compared with the DNA. TRBV1 is a pseudogene locus. The CDR3 has 15 amino acids. The DNA for the CDR3 is TGCACCCAAAAACCGGGACAGCCGCTTCCCGGGGAGCTGTTTTTT. Translating gives CTQKPGQPLPGELFF.

This clone was counted between two and nine times. This chain connects TRBV7-8 to TRBJ2-3; 7 nucleotides line up with TRBD1. The CDR3 is 15 amino acids. The V gene's germline CDR1 is SGHVS and CDR2 FQNEAQ. With V trimmed by 3 bases and J by 1 base, 4 bases remained unmatched. As DNA, the CDR3 is TGTGCCAGCAGCTTGGACGGGACAGGCACAGATACGCAGTATTTT. It codes for CASSLDGTGTDTQYF.